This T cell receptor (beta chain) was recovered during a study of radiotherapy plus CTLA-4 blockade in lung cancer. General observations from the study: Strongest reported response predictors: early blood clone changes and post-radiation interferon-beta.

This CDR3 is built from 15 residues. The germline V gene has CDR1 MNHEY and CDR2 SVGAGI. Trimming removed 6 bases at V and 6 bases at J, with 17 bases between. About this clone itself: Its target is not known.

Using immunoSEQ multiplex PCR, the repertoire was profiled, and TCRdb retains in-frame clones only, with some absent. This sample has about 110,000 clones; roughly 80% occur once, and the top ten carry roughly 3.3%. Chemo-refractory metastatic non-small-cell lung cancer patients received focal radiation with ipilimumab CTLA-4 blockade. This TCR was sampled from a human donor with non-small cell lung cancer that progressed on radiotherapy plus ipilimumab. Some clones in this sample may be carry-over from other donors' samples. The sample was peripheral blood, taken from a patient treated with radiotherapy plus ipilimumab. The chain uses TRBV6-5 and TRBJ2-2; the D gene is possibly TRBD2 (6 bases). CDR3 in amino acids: CASRKTSPPPGELFF. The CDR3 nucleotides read TGTGCCAGCAGGAAGACTAGTCCCCCGCCCGGGGAGCTGTTTTTT.